This paragraph covers one TCR beta chain sequence. These data are taken from a study of blood T cell repertoires in COVID-19. From germline, CDR1 is SQVTM and CDR2 ANQGSEA. This CDR3 comprises 14 residues. V dropped 6 bases and J dropped 0; count of bases not matched to a gene: 3. Produced via immunoSEQ multiplex PCR; TCRdb's table is partial and in-frame only. The sample lists approximately 250,000 clones; around nine tenths were seen once. The sequence was obtained from a woman aged 60 to 75 with COVID-19, enrolled during active disease. The sample was peripheral blood. The chain uses TRBV29-1 and TRBJ2-1; 9 nucleotides line up with TRBD1. CDR3 DNA: TGCAGCGTCGGGACAGGGCGCTCCTACAATGAGCAGTTCTTC. It encodes CSVGTGRSYNEQFF.